These T cell receptor beta chains were read from a single sample in a study of OX40 agonist ivuxolimab in advanced cancers. Sequenced by immunoSEQ multiplex PCR; TCRdb stores in-frame clones only, minus some. The sample lists tens of thousands of clones; roughly 92% were seen once. The sample in question was CD4+ or CD8+ T cells sorted from blood, obtained in a trial of the OX40 agonist ivuxolimab. The receptors were sampled from an adult with an advanced solid tumor such as melanoma, head and neck, liver or kidney cancer. Both conserved end residues are part of each CDR3. A D gene is named only where the DNA matches it firmly. The size of a clone is reported for some rows only, either as once, few or many, or as a class for expanded clones.

cdr3_length	v_call	j_call	clone_size	d_call	cdr3_nt	cdr3_aa
15	TRBV6-5	TRBJ1-1	once	.	TGTGCCAGCAGTTACTCATGGGGAGGAGGCACTGAAGCTTTCTTT	CASSYSWGGGTEAFF
13	TRBV30	TRBJ1-5	.	.	TGTGCCTGGTCCACAGGGAGCAATCAGCCCCAGCATTTT	CAWSTGSNQPQHF
13	TRBV11-2	TRBJ2-1	.	TRBD2	TGTGCCAGCAGCGGGACTAGGGGGAATGAGCAGTTCTTC	CASSGTRGNEQFF
12	TRBV7-2	TRBJ1-2	.	TRBD1	TGTGCCAGCAGCCGACAGGGGAATGGCTACACCTTC	CASSRQGNGYTF
12	TRBV5-4	TRBJ1-2	.	.	TGTGCCAGTCGGGGAAGGGTAGGTGGCTACACCTTC	CASRGRVGGYTF
15	TRBV5-5	TRBJ2-7	.	TRBD2	TGTGCCAGCAGCTTGTTTACTAGCGGGAGGTACGAGCAGTACTTC	CASSLFTSGRYEQYF
14	TRBV27	TRBJ1-3	.	TRBD1	TGTGCCAGCAGACAACAGGGGTCCGGAAACACCATATATTTT	CASRQQGSGNTIYF
11	TRBV29-1	TRBJ2-1	.	.	TGCAGCGTTGACATATACAATGAGCAGTTCTTC	CSVDIYNEQFF
14	TRBV5-1	TRBJ2-2	.	.	TGCGCCAGCAGCTATACGGGGGACACCGGGGAGCTGTTTTTT	CASSYTGDTGELFF
14	TRBV6-1	TRBJ2-7	.	.	TGTGCCAGCAATACCCCGGCCCTTCCCTACGAGCAGTACTTC	CASNTPALPYEQYF
14	TRBV6-6	TRBJ2-1	.	.	TGTGCCAGCAGTTACTCGCGGCTATACAATGAGCAGTTCTTC	CASSYSRLYNEQFF
14	TRBV7-9	TRBJ1-2	.	.	TGTGCCAGCAGCTTAGATGCAGGGTGGGAAGGCTACACCTTC	CASSLDAGWEGYTF
11	TRBV15	TRBJ1-2	.	.	TGTGCCACCAGCAGAAGCTCCAGCTACACCTTC	CATSRSSSYTF
12	TRBV6-1	TRBJ1-5	.	.	TGTGCCAGCAGTTTGGACAGTCAGCCCCAGCATTTT	CASSLDSQPQHF
15	TRBV29-1	TRBJ1-2	.	TRBD1	TGCAGCGTCCCAGGTGCGGGACAGGGCCTCTATGGCTACACCTTC	CSVPGAGQGLYGYTF
12	TRBV10-3	TRBJ2-1	.	TRBD1	TGTGCCATCGCCCGGGACAGTAATGAGCAGTTCTTC	CAIARDSNEQFF
18	TRBV4-2	TRBJ1-4	.	.	TGTGCCAGCAGCCTACACCCCGCTCCGGGAAATGGGCATGAAAAACTGTTTTTT	CASSLHPAPGNGHEKLFF
16	TRBV18	TRBJ1-4	.	TRBD1	TGTGCCAGCTCACCGGGACAGGGGGCAAAAGGTGAAAAACTGTTTTTT	CASSPGQGAKGEKLFF
15	TRBV6-1	TRBJ2-2	.	TRBD1	TGTGCCAGCAGGTTATTCAGGGGGATCACCGGGGAGCTGTTTTTT	CASRLFRGITGELFF
14	TRBV7-6	TRBJ1-5	.	.	TGTGCCAGCAGCTTGAGGGGCTTCAATCAGCCCCAGCATTTT	CASSLRGFNQPQHF
13	TRBV5-6	TRBJ1-1	.	.	TGTGCCAGTCTTAGAGTGCGGAACACTGAAGCTTTCTTT	CASLRVRNTEAFF
17	TRBV19	TRBJ1-3	.	.	TGTGCCAGTAGTATACCCCGGCCGGCCTCCTCTGGAAACACCATATATTTT	CASSIPRPASSGNTIYF
16	TRBV10-3	TRBJ2-3	.	.	TGTGCCATCGGGCAGGGGCGAAACCCAAGCACAGATACGCAGTATTTT	CAIGQGRNPSTDTQYF
12	TRBV29-1	TRBJ1-2	.	.	TGCAGCGATTCGACAGGAGCCTATGGCTACACCTTC	CSDSTGAYGYTF
15	TRBV18	TRBJ2-7	.	TRBD2	TGTGCCAGCTCACCGGGACTAGCGGGATTAGGCGAGCAGTACTTC	CASSPGLAGLGEQYF
15	TRBV19	TRBJ2-7	once	.	TGTGCCAGTAGTATGTCAGGGGCCAGATCCTACGAGCAGTACTTC	CASSMSGARSYEQYF
13	TRBV5-4	TRBJ1-1	.	TRBD1	TGTGCCAGCAGGCTTGGGACAGTCAGCGAAGCTTTCTTT	CASRLGTVSEAFF
12	TRBV28	TRBJ2-2	.	.	TGTGCCAGCAGTTTAGGGGACGGGGAGCTGTTTTTT	CASSLGDGELFF
15	TRBV5-1	TRBJ2-2	.	.	TGCGCCAGCAGCTCCCGAACAGGGTCTGACGGGGAGCTGTTTTTT	CASSSRTGSDGELFF
13	TRBV4-1	TRBJ2-3	.	.	TGCGCCAGCAGCCAAGCCCGAGAAAATACGCAGTATTTT	CASSQARENTQYF
14	TRBV5-1	TRBJ2-3	.	.	TGCGCCAGCAGCTGGGTAGGGCGCACAGATACGCAGTATTTT	CASSWVGRTDTQYF
16	TRBV18	TRBJ1-2	once	.	TGTGCCAGCTCACCGGTAGGCGGCGGGATATCCTATGGCTACACCTTC	CASSPVGGGISYGYTF
15	TRBV30	TRBJ1-4	.	TRBD1	TGTGCCTGGAGTCACAGGGGTGCAACTAATGAAAAACTGTTTTTT	CAWSHRGATNEKLFF
18	TRBV9	TRBJ2-3	.	.	TGTGCCAGCAGCGTAGCTCCACGAGCCTCCGGGTATACAGATACGCAGTATTTT	CASSVAPRASGYTDTQYF
15	TRBV6-1	TRBJ1-3	.	.	TGTGCCAGCACGTTCGGGATTTTATCCGGAAACACCATATATTTT	CASTFGILSGNTIYF
16	TRBV2	TRBJ2-6	.	.	TGTGCCAGCAAAATAGGCCGATTCTCTGGGGCCAACGTCCTGACTTTC	CASKIGRFSGANVLTF
16	TRBV5-1	TRBJ1-3	.	.	TGCGCCAGCAGCTTGGCCGGACATTCCTCTGGAAACACCATATATTTT	CASSLAGHSSGNTIYF
15	TRBV5-1	TRBJ2-1	.	.	TGCGCCAGCACCCCGAACGCGGGGACCTACAATGAGCAGTTCTTC	CASTPNAGTYNEQFF
16	TRBV19	TRBJ1-5	.	.	TGTGCCAGTAGTATAGCGGGGGGCTATGGCAATCAGCCCCAGCATTTT	CASSIAGGYGNQPQHF
14	TRBV6-1	TRBJ2-3	.	TRBD1	TGTGCCAGCAGTGGGGGACAGGCCACAGATACGCAGTATTTT	CASSGGQATDTQYF
19	TRBV7-8	TRBJ1-2	.	TRBD1	TGTGCCAGCAGCTTCCACCGCTTCTTCTCGGGACAGACCAACTATGGCTACACCTTC	CASSFHRFFSGQTNYGYTF
19	TRBV28	TRBJ2-3	.	TRBD2	TGTGCCAGCAGTACGAGGACTAGCGGGAGGGAAACGGTCGCAGATACGCAGTATTTT	CASSTRTSGRETVADTQYF
16	TRBV23-1	TRBJ2-3	.	TRBD1	TGCGCCAGCAGTCAATCGTACAGGGGGGTGGTGGATACGCAGTATTTT	CASSQSYRGVVDTQYF
14	TRBV11-2	TRBJ2-2	.	.	TGTGCCAGCAGCTTTGCAAGGCCGGCCGGGGAGCTGTTTTTT	CASSFARPAGELFF
14	TRBV5-1	TRBJ1-2	.	.	TGCGCCAGCAGCTTAGGCCTGGGAACCCGAGGCTACACCTTC	CASSLGLGTRGYTF
14	TRBV5-4	TRBJ1-1	.	.	TGTGCCAGCAGCTTGCCAGGGGCGGGAACTGAAGCTTTCTTT	CASSLPGAGTEAFF
14	TRBV4-1	TRBJ1-3	.	.	TGCGCCAGCAGCCAGCCCTTATCTGGAAACACCATATATTTT	CASSQPLSGNTIYF
11	TRBV7-9	TRBJ2-2	.	.	TGTGCCAGCAGCGCCGGAAGGGAGCTGTTTTTT	CASSAGRELFF
17	TRBV5-8	TRBJ1-4	.	TRBD1	TGTGCCAGCAGTCTGGGGACAGGGTTCTCAACTAATGAAAAACTGTTTTTT	CASSLGTGFSTNEKLFF
13	TRBV6-5	TRBJ1-3	.	.	TGTGCCAGCAGGGACAGCTCTGGAAACACCATATATTTT	CASRDSSGNTIYF
15	TRBV6-5	TRBJ2-1	once	.	TGTGCCAGCTCCTCACAGCCGGACGCCTTGAATGAGCAGTTCTTC	CASSSQPDALNEQFF
15	TRBV30	TRBJ1-3	.	.	TGTGCCTGGAGTGTACCTGATTCCTCTGGAAACACCATATATTTT	CAWSVPDSSGNTIYF
16	TRBV27	TRBJ1-2	.	TRBD1	TGTGCCAGCAGCCCAGGGGGCGCCTTCACTAACTATGGCTACACCTTC	CASSPGGAFTNYGYTF